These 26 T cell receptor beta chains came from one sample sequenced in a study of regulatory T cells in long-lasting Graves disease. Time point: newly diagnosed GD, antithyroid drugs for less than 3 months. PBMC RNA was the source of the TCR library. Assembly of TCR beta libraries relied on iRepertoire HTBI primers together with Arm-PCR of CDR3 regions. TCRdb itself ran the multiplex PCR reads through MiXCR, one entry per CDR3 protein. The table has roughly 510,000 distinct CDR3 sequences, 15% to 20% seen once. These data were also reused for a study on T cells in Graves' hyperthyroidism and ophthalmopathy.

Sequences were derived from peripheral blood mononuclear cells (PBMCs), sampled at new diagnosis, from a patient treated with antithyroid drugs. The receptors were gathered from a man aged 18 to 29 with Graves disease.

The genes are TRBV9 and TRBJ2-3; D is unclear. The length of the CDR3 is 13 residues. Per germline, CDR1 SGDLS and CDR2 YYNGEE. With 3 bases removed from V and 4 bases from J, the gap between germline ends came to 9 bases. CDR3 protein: CASSDPLADTQYF. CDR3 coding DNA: TGTGCCAGCAGCGACCCCCTGGCAGATACGCAGTATTTT.

CDR3 loop: CASTEGTNTEAFF. CDR3 in DNA: TGTGCCAGTACGGAGGGGACCAACACTGAAGCTTTCTTT. The chain employs TRBV19 and TRBJ1-1; tentative D call: TRBD1 (5 bases). CDR3 length: 13 amino acids. The germline CDR1 and CDR2 sequences are LNHDA and SQIVND (reference sequence). Deletions cut 7 bases from V and 2 bases from J, with 11 bases between.

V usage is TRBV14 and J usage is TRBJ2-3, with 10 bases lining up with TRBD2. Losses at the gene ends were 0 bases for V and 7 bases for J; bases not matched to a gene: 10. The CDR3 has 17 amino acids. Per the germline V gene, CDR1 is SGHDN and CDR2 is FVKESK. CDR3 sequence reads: CASSQDSRLAGEYTQYF. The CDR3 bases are TGTGCCAGCAGCCAAGACAGTCGACTAGCGGGTGAATATACGCAGTATTTT.

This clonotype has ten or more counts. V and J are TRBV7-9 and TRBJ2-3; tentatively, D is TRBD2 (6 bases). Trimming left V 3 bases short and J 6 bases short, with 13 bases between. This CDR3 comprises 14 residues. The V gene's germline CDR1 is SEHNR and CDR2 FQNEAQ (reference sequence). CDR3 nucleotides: TGTGCCAGCAGCTTTGCGGGATCTCCCGATACGCAGTATTTT. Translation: CASSFAGSPDTQYF.

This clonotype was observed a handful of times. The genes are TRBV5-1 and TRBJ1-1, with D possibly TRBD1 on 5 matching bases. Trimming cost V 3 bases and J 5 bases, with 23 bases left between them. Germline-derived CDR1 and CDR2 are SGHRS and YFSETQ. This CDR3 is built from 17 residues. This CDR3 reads CASSWGPGTRGGTEAFF. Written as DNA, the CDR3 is TGCGCCAGCAGCTGGGGCCCTGGGACTCGAGGAGGGACTGAAGCTTTCTTT.

CDR3 amino acids: CARGGLNSPLHF. CDR3 nucleotides: TGTGCCCGCGGGGGGCTCAATTCACCCCTCCACTTT. The chain carries TRBV19 and TRBJ1-6; tentative D call: TRBD1 (6 bases). Trimming pared 11 bases from V and 7 bases from J, leaving 12 bases between. The CDR3 extends over 12 amino acids. Germline loops: CDR1 LNHDA, CDR2 SQIVND (reference sequence). Supplemented by reference TRBV19 and TRBJ1-6, the full variable domain reads DGGITQSPKYLFRKEGQNVTLSCEQNLNHDAMYWYRQDPGQGLRLIYYSQIVNDFQKGDIAEGYSVSREKKESFPLTVTSAQKNPTAFYLCARGGLNSPLHFGNGTRLTVT.

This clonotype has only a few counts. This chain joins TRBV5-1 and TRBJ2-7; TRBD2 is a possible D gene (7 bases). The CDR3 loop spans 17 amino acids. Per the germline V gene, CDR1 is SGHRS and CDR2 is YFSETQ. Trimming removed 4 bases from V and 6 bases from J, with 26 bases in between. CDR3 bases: TGCGCCAGCAGCCCCGGGGGCCTAGCGGAGGGGCGGTCCGAGCAGTACTTC. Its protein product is CASSPGGLAEGRSEQYF.

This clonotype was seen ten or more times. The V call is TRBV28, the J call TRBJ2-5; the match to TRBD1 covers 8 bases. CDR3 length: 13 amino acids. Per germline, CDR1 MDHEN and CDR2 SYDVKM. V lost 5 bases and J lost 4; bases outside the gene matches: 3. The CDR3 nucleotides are TGTGCCAGCAGTCTGGGACAGGTAGAGACCCAGTACTTC. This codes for CASSLGQVETQYF.

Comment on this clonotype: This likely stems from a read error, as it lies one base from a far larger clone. Written as DNA, the CDR3 is TGTGCCAGCAGTCCCGGGACAGGGTACTACAATGAGCAGTTCTTC. Its protein is CASSPGTGYYNEQFF. The chain employs TRBV27 and TRBJ2-1, with 9 bases matching TRBD1. After removal of 5 bases from V and 3 bases from J, the junction contained 5 bases not matched to a gene. The CDR3 is made up of 15 amino acids. Germline V gene data show CDR1 as MNHEY and CDR2 as SMNVEV (reference sequence).

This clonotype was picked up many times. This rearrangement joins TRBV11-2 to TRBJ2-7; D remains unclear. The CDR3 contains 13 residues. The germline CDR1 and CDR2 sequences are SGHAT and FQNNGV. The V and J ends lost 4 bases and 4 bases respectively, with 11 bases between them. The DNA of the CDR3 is TGTGCCAGCAGCTCTTCCCCGCTTTACGAGCAGTACTTC. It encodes CASSSSPLYEQYF.

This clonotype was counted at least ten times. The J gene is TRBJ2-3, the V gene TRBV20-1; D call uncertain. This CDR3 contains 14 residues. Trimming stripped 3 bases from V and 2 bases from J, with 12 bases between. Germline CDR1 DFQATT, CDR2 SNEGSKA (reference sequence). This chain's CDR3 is CSASFLGATDTQYF. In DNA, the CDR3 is TGCAGTGCTAGCTTTCTCGGTGCCACAGATACGCAGTATTTT.

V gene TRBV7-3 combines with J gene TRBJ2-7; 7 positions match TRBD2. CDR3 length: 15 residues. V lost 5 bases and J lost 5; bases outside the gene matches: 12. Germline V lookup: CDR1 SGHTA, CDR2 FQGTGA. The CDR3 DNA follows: TGTGCCAGCAGCCCTGGGAGGGCCATTATGCACGAGCAGTACTTC. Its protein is CASSPGRAIMHEQYF.

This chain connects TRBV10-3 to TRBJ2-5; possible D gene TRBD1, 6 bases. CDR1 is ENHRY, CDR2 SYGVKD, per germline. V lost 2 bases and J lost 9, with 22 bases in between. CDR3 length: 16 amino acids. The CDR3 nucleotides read TGTGCCATCAGTGAGCCCCGAGCGGACAGCCAGTGGGCCCAGTACTTC. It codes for CAISEPRADSQWAQYF.

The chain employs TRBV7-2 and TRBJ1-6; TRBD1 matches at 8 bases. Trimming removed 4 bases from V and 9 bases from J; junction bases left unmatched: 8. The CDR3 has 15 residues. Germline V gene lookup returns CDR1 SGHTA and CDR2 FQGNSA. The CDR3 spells CASSSLGQGGSPLHF. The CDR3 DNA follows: TGTGCCAGCAGCTCCCTCGGACAGGGCGGTTCACCCCTCCACTTT.

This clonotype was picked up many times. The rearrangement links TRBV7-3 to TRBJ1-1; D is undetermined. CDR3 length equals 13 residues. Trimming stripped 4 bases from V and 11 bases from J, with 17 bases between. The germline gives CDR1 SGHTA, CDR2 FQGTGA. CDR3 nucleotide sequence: TGTGCCAGCAGCTCCACCTCCTCCTCGTGGGCTTTCTTT. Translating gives CASSSTSSSWAFF. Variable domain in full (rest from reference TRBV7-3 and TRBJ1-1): GAGVSQTPSNKVTEKGKYVELRCDPISGHTALYWYRQSLGQGPEFLIYFQGTGAADDSGLPNDRFFAVRPEGSVSTLKIQRTERGDSAVYLCASSSTSSSWAFFGQGTRLTVV.

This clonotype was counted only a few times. The CDR3 region has the DNA TGTGCCAGCAGCCCTCGGACTAGCGGTGAGCAGTTCTTC. It is translated as CASSPRTSGEQFF. The rearrangement joins TRBV2 to TRBJ2-1; the match to TRBD2 covers 10 bases. This CDR3 comprises 13 residues. Germline assignment: CDR1 SNHLY and CDR2 FYNNEI. After removal of 6 bases from V and 9 bases from J, the junction contained 5 bases not matched to a gene.

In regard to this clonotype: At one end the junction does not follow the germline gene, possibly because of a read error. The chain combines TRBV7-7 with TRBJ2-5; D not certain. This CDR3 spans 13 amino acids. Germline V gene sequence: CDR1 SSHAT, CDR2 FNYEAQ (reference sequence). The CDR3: CASSRVHQETQYF. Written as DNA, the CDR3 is TGTGCTAGCAGCAGAGTGCACCAAGAGACCCAGTACTTC. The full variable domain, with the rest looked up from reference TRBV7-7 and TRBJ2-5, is GAGVSQSPRYKVTKRGQDVTLRCDPISSHATLYWYQQALGQGPEFLTYFNYEAQPDKSGLPSDRFSAERPEGSISTLTIQRTEQRDSAMYRCASSRVHQETQYFGPGTRLLVL.

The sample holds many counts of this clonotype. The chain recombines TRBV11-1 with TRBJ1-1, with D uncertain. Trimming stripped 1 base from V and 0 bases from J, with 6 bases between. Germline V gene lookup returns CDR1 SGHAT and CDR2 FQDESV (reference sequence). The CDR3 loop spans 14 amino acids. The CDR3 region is CASSLGMVNTEAFF. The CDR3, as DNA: TGTGCCAGCAGCTTAGGGATGGTGAACACTGAAGCTTTCTTT.

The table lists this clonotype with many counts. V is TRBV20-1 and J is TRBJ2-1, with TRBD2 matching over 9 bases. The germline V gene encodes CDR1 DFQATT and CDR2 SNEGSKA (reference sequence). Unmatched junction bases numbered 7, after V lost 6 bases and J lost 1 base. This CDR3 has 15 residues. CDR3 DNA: TGCAGTGCAACGGGACTAGCTGGGTCCTACAATGAGCAGTTCTTC. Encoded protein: CSATGLAGSYNEQFF.

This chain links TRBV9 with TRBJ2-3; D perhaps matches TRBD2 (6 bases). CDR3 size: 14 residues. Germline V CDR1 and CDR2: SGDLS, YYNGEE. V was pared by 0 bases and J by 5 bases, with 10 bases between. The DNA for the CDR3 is TGTGCCAGCAGCGTAGCGGGAGAGGAAGATACGCAGTATTTT. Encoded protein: CASSVAGEEDTQYF.

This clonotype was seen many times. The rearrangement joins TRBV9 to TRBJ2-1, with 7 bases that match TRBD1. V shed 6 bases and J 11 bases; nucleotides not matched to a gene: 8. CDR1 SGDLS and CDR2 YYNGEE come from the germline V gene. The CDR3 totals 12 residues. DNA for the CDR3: TGTGCCAGCACCATAGAGGGGGCGCAGCAGTTCTTC. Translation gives CASTIEGAQQFF.

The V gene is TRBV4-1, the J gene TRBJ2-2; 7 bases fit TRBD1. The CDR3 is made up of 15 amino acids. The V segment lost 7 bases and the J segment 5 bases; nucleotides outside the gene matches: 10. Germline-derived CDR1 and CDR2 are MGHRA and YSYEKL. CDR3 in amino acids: CASMPRDSQTGELFF. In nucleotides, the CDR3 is TGCGCCAGCATGCCCCGGGACAGTCAAACCGGGGAGCTGTTTTTT.

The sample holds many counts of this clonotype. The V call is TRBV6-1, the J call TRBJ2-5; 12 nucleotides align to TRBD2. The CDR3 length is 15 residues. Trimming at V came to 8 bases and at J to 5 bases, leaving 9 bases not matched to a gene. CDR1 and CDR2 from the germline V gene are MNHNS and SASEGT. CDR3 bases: TGTGCCAGCGGTCGGACTAGCGGGACACGGGAGACCCAGTACTTC. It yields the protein CASGRTSGTRETQYF.

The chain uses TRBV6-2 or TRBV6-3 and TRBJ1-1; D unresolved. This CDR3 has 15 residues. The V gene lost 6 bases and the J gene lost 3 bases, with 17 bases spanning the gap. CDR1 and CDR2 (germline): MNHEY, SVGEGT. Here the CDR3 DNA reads TGTGCCAGCAGACGGTCGGACGATATCGACACTGAAGCTTTCTTT. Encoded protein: CASRRSDDIDTEAFF.

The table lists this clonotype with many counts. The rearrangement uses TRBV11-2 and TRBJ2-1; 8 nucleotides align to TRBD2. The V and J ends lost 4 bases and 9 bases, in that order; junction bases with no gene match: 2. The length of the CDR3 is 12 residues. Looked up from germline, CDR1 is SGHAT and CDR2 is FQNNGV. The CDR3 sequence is CASSSAGGEQFF. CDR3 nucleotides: TGTGCCAGCAGCTCGGCGGGGGGTGAGCAGTTCTTC.

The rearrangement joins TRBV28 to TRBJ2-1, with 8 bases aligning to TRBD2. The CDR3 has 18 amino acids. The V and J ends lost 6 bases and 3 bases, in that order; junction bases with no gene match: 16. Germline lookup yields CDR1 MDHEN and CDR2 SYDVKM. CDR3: CASRQSSGGGGYYNEQFF. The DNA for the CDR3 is TGTGCCAGCAGACAGAGTTCGGGGGGGGGAGGGTACTACAATGAGCAGTTCTTC.